Listed below are T cell receptor beta chains from one sample, sequenced in a study of CD8+ T cells in alopecia areata. Measured with immunoSEQ multiplex PCR; TCRdb has only the in-frame clones, and not every one. The sample holds around 140,000 clones; roughly 61% are singletons and the top ten take around 6.6%. The sequenced sample was CD4+ T cells sorted from blood, obtained at week 0. The receptors stem from a human donor with alopecia areata. The CDR3 runs from the conserved cysteine through the conserved F or W. D genes are given only for firm matches. Clone size is not always given. Where it is, it says once, few, many or a class for expanded clones.

d_call j_call clone_size v_call cdr3_nt cdr3_aa
- TRBJ2-2 - TRBV29-1 TGCAGCGGAGCCATATGGGGCACCGGGGAGCTGTTTTTT CSGAIWGTGELFF
- TRBJ2-1 - TRBV25-1 TGTGCCAGCAGTGAAGAGATCGCTTACAATGAGCAGTTCTTC CASSEEIAYNEQFF
- TRBJ2-6 - TRBV25-1 TGTGCCAGCAGTGAATCGGATTTCGGTCCCCTGACTTTC CASSESDFGPLTF
TRBD1 TRBJ1-1 - TRBV29-1 TGCAGCGTTGAACCGGGACAGTCGAACACTGAAGCTTTCTTT CSVEPGQSNTEAFF
- TRBJ1-1 few TRBV29-1 TGCAGCGTGACTACAGGGACGGGCACTGAAGCTTTCTTT CSVTTGTGTEAFF
- TRBJ2-3 few TRBV19 TGTGCCAGTAGTACCGTACTGAGCGCAGATACGCAGTATTTT CASSTVLSADTQYF
- TRBJ1-5 - TRBV30 TGTGCCTGGAGTAGCACAGGGCTGAATCAGCCCCAGCATTTT CAWSSTGLNQPQHF
- TRBJ2-1 few TRBV10-3 TGTGCCATCAAGTCCAGGGCCCATAACAATGAGCAGTTCTTC CAIKSRAHNNEQFF
- TRBJ1-5 - TRBV7-8 TGTGCCAGCAGCAAGGGGGGCGCGGGCAATCAGCCCCAGCATTTT CASSKGGAGNQPQHF
- TRBJ1-6 - TRBV6-5 TGTGCCAGCAGGACTCAATCGGGCGGCAATTCACCCCTCCACTTT CASRTQSGGNSPLHF
- TRBJ1-1 few TRBV29-1 TGCAGCGTTGCAAGATTACAGGCTGAAGCTTTCTTT CSVARLQAEAFF
- TRBJ2-7 - TRBV23-1 TGCGCCAGCAGCCCGTCGATAAGGGCATACTACGAGCAGTACTTC CASSPSIRAYYEQYF
TRBD1 TRBJ1-2 - TRBV30 TGTGCCTGGAGACCGGGACAGGCAGGCTATGGCTACACCTTC CAWRPGQAGYGYTF
- TRBJ2-2 few TRBV7-7 TGTGCTAGCAGCTTAGGGGGATCCGGGGAGCTGTTTTTT CASSLGGSGELFF
- TRBJ2-7 few TRBV5-1 TGCGCCAGCAGCTTAGGTTTGGAGGGCGAGCAGTACTTC CASSLGLEGEQYF
- TRBJ2-4 - TRBV28 TGTGCCAGCAGTTACCCCGGGACCTCTCTGGACATTCAGTACTTC CASSYPGTSLDIQYF
- TRBJ2-3 - TRBV15 TGTGCCACCAGCAGAGATGGTAGCACAGATACGCAGTATTTT CATSRDGSTDTQYF
TRBD1 TRBJ1-6 - TRBV9 TGTGCCAGCAGCGACAGGGGACAGGGGGTTAATTCACCCCTCCACTTT CASSDRGQGVNSPLHF
TRBD1 TRBJ2-7 - TRBV29-1 TGCAGCGTTTGCCCGAGGGGGCCCCCCTACGAGCAGTACTTC CSVCPRGPPYEQYF
- TRBJ2-1 - TRBV14 TGTGCCAGCAGCCAAGCGGGGCCAGGTAATGAGCAGTTCTTC CASSQAGPGNEQFF
TRBD1 TRBJ2-7 once TRBV27 TGTGCCAGCAGTTTATCAGGAGAGGGGGCGTTTGGGTACGAGCAGTACTTC CASSLSGEGAFGYEQYF
TRBD1 TRBJ2-1 few TRBV4-3 TGCGCCAGCAGCTCCCTGGCCGGGACAGGGTTCTATGAGCAGTTCTTC CASSSLAGTGFYEQFF
- TRBJ2-1 - TRBV5-1 TGCGCCAGCAGCCCCATGGGGCTCAATGAGCAGTTCTTC CASSPMGLNEQFF
TRBD2 TRBJ2-3 - TRBV5-1 TGCGCCAGCAGCTTTAGCGGGACTAGCACAGATACGCAGTATTTT CASSFSGTSTDTQYF
- TRBJ1-6 - TRBV2 TGTGCCAGCAGAGCCGGGTCGGAACGAAATTCACCCCTCCACTTT CASRAGSERNSPLHF
TRBD2 TRBJ2-5 - TRBV7-2 TGTGCCAGCGCGCGGGGGGGCGGTGGGGAGACCCAGTACTTC CASARGGGGETQYF